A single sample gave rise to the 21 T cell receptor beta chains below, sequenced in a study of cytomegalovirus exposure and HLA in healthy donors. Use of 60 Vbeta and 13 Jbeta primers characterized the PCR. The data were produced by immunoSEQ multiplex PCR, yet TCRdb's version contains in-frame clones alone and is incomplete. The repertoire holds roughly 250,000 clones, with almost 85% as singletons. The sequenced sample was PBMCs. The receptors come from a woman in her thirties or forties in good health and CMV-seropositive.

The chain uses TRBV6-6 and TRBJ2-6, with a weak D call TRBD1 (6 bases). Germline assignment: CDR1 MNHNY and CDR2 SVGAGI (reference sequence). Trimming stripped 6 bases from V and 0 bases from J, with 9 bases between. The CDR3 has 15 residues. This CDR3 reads CASSWDNSGANVLTF. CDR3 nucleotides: TGTGCCAGCAGCTGGGACAACTCTGGGGCCAACGTCCTGACTTTC.

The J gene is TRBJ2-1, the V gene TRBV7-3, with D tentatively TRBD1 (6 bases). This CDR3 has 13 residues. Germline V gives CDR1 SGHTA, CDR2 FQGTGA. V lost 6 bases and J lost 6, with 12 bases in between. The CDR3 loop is CASSLTGSNEQFF. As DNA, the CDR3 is TGTGCCAGCAGTCTTACAGGGAGCAATGAGCAGTTCTTC.

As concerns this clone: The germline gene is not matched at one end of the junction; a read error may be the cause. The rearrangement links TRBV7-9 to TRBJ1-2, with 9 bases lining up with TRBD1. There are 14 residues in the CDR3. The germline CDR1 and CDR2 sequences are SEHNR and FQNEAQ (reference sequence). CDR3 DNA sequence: TGTTCCAGCAGCTATACAGGGGGCCCATATGGCTACACCTTC. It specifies CSSSYTGGPYGYTF.

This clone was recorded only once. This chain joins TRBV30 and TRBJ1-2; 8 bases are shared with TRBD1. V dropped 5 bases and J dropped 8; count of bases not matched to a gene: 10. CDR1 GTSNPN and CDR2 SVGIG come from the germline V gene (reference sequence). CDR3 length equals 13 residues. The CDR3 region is CAWASGGAGGYTF. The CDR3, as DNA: TGTGCCTGGGCCTCAGGGGGCGCGGGGGGCTACACCTTC.

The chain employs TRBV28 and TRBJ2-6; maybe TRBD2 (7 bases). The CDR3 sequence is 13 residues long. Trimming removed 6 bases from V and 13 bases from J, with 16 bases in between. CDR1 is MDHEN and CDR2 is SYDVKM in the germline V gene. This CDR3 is CASRSGGTGVLTF. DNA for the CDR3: TGTGCCAGCAGGTCGGGGGGAACAGGGGTCCTGACTTTC.

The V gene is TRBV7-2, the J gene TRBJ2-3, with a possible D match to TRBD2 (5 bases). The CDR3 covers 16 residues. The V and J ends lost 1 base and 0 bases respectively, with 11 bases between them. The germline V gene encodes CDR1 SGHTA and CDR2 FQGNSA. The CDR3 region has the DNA TGTGCCAGCAGCTTAGGATCCCTAGCTAGCACAGATACGCAGTATTTT. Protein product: CASSLGSLASTDTQYF. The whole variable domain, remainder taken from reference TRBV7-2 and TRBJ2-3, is GAGVSQSPSNKVTEKGKDVELRCDPISGHTALYWYRQSLGQGLEFLIYFQGNSAPDKSGLPSDRFSAERTGGSVSTLTIQRTQQEDSAVYLCASSLGSLASTDTQYFGPGTRLTVL.

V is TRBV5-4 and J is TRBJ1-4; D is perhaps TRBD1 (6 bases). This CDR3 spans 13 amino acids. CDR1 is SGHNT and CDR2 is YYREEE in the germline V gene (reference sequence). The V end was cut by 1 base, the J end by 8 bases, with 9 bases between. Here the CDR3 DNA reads TGTGCCAGCAGCTTGTTGAGGGGGGAAAAACTGTTTTTT. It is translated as CASSLLRGEKLFF.

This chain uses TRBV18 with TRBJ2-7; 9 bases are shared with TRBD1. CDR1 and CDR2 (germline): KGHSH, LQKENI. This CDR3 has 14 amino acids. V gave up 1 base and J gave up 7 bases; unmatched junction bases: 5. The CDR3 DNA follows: TGTGCCAGCTCACCACAGGGGACAGGGAATGAGCAGTACTTC. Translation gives CASSPQGTGNEQYF.

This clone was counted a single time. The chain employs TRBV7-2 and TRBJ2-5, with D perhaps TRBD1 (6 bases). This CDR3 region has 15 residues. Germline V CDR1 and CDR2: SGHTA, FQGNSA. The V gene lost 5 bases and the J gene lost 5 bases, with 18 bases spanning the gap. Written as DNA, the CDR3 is TGTGCCAGCAGCCCGTCGATTGGGGGCGTTGAGACCCAGTACTTC. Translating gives CASSPSIGGVETQYF.

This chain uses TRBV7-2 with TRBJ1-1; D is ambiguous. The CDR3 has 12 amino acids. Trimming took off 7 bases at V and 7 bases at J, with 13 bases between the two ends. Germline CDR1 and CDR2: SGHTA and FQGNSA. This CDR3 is CASNYVQYEAFF. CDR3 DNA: TGTGCCAGCAATTACGTCCAGTATGAAGCTTTCTTT.

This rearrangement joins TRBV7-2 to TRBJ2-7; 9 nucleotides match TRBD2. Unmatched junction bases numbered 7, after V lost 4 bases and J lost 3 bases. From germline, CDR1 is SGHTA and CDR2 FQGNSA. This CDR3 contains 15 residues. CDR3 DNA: TGTGCCAGCAGCTGGGCTAGCGGGATTTACTACGAGCAGTACTTC. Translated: CASSWASGIYYEQYF.

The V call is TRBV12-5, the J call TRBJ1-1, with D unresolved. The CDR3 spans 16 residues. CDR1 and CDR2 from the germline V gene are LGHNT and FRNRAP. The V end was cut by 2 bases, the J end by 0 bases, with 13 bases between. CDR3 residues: CASGLLGLPLNTEAFF. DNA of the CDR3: TGTGCTAGTGGTTTGCTAGGTCTTCCACTGAACACTGAAGCTTTCTTT.

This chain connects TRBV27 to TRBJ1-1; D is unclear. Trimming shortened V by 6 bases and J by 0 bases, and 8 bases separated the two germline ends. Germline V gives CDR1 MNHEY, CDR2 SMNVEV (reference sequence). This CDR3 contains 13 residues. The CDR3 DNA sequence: TGTGCCAGCAGGAAGGAGCTGAACACTGAAGCTTTCTTT. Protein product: CASRKELNTEAFF.

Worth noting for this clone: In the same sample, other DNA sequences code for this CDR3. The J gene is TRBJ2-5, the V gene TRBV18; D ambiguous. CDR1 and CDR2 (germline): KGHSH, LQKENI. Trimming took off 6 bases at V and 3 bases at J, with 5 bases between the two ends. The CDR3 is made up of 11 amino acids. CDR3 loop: CASSLKETQYF. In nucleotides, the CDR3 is TGTGCCAGCTCGTTAAAAGAGACCCAGTACTTC.

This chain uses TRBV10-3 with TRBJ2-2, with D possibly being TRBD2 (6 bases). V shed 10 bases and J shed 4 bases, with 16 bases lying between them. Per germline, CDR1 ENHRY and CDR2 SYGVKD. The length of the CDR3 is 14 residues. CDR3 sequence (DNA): TGTGCCACCGCGTCGGGGGACGTCACCGGGGAGCTGTTTTTT. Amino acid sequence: CATASGDVTGELFF.

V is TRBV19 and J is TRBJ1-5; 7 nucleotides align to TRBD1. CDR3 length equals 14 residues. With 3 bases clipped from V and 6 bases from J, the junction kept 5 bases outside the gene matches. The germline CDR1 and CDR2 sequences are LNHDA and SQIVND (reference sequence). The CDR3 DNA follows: TGTGCCAGTAGTATGTCAGGGGGTACTCAGCCCCAGCATTTT. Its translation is CASSMSGGTQPQHF.

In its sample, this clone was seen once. CDR3 nucleotide sequence: TGTGCCAGCAGCCGAAGCGGGAGGAATGACGGGGAGCTGTTTTTT. Its translation: CASSRSGRNDGELFF. This sequence joins TRBV5-8 and TRBJ2-2, with 9 positions matching TRBD2. Unmatched junction bases numbered 8, after V lost 4 bases and J lost 7 bases. The CDR3 has 15 residues. CDR1 and CDR2 (germline): SGHTS, YDEGEE. Full variable domain (remainder filled in from reference TRBV5-8 and TRBJ2-2): EAGVTQSPTHLIKTRGQQATLRCSPISGHTSVYWYQQALGLGLQFLLWYDEGEERNRGNFPPRFSGRQFPNYSSELNVNALELEDSALYLCASSRSGRNDGELFFGEGSRLTVL.

The CDR3, as DNA: TGTGCCAGCAGTTACTCTGGGGGGTCCACGCCAGATACGCAGTATTTT. This sequence encodes CASSYSGGSTPDTQYF. This sequence joins TRBV6-5 and TRBJ2-3; D might be TRBD2 (6 bases). The germline V gene has CDR1 MNHEY and CDR2 SVGAGI. The CDR3 consists of 16 residues. The ends were cut back, 0 bases at V and 4 bases at J, with 14 bases in the middle.

The CDR3 nucleotides are TGTGCCAGCAGCTCCGCCACCCTAGCAATTGAGCAGTTCTTC. Residues: CASSSATLAIEQFF. The rearrangement links TRBV27 to TRBJ2-1; D may be TRBD2 (5 bases). Germline V lookup: CDR1 MNHEY, CDR2 SMNVEV (reference sequence). The V end was cut by 6 bases, the J end by 9 bases, with 18 bases between. CDR3 length equals 14 residues.

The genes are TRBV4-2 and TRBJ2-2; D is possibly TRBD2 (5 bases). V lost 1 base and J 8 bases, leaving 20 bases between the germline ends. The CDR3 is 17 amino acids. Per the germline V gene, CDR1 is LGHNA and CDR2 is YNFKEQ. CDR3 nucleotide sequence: TGTGCCAGCAGCCAAGTTTTGCTAGCATTAACGTCGGGGGAGCTGTTTTTT. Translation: CASSQVLLALTSGELFF.

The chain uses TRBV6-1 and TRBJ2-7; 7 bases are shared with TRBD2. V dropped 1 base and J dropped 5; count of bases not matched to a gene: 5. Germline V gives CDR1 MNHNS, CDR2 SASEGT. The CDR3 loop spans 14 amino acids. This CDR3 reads CASSEGREFDEQYF. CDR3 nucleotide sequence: TGTGCCAGCAGTGAAGGGCGGGAGTTCGACGAGCAGTACTTC.